Listed below are T cell receptor beta chains from one sample, sequenced in a study of T cell responses to AZD1222 COVID-19 vaccine. Clones were read by immunoSEQ multiplex PCR, and TCRdb kept only the in-frame ones, dropping some. The sample lists roughly 170,000 clones; around 88% were seen once. The sequencing here drew on peripheral blood, taken on day 0 of AZD1222 vaccination. Receptor source: an adult in good health. The CDR3 runs from the conserved cysteine through the conserved F or W. D genes are given only for firm matches. A row's size may be missing; if present it is once, few, many or a size class.

TRBJ2-5 NA TRBV3-1/TRBV3-2 NA 13 TGTGCCAGCAGCCGCCGGGACTCAGAGACCCAGTACTTC CASSRRDSETQYF
TRBJ1-1 few TRBV18 NA 14 TGTGCCAGCTCACCCTACAGTCAGAACACTGAAGCTTTCTTT CASSPYSQNTEAFF
TRBJ2-5 NA TRBV7-7 NA 16 TGTGCTAGCAGCCGGGGGGCCCGGGGCAGGGGAGAGACCCAGTACTTC CASSRGARGRGETQYF
TRBJ2-5 NA TRBV6-5 NA 13 TGTGCCAGCGTTTTACAGGGAACGGGGACCCAGTACTTC CASVLQGTGTQYF
TRBJ1-2 NA TRBV5-1 TRBD1 12 TGCGCCAGCAGCGTGACAGGGGGCGGCTACACCTTC CASSVTGGGYTF
TRBJ2-7 once TRBV4-3 NA 14 TGCGCCAACAGCCCAACCGGGACTTCACTCGAGCAGTACTTC CANSPTGTSLEQYF
TRBJ1-1 once TRBV7-9 NA 11 TGTGCCAGCAGCTTCTCCACTGAAGCTTTCTTT CASSFSTEAFF
TRBJ1-5 NA TRBV27 NA 14 TGTGCCAGCAGTTCATTTGGGGGGGATCAGCCCCAGCATTTT CASSSFGGDQPQHF
TRBJ1-5 NA TRBV2 NA 15 TGTGCCAGCAGCCCAAGCGCTAGGGGGAATCAGCCCCAGCATTTT CASSPSARGNQPQHF
TRBJ1-1 NA TRBV4-2 NA 14 TGTGCCAGCAGCCAAGGACAGGTCGGCACTGAAGCTTTCTTT CASSQGQVGTEAFF
TRBJ2-1 NA TRBV7-3 NA 17 TGTGCCAGCAGCCCCCATTTGATGGGCGGGGATTACAATGAGCAGTTCTTC CASSPHLMGGDYNEQFF
TRBJ2-7 NA TRBV9 TRBD2 14 TGTGCCAGCAGCGTAGGCGGGAGTGGGTACGAGCAGTACTTC CASSVGGSGYEQYF
TRBJ2-1 few TRBV10-2 NA 11 TGCGCCAGCTCTTTCGGGGATGAGCAGTTCTTC CASSFGDEQFF
TRBJ1-2 NA TRBV18 NA 14 TGTGCCAGCTCTCAGGACAGCACTAACTATGGCTACACCTTC CASSQDSTNYGYTF
TRBJ2-5 NA TRBV20-1 TRBD2 13 TGCAGTGCTAGTCTAGCGGGGTCGGGGACCCAGTACTTC CSASLAGSGTQYF
TRBJ1-1 NA TRBV13 NA 14 TGTGCCAGCAGCTCGTTATCTAGGGACACTGAAGCTTTCTTT CASSSLSRDTEAFF
TRBJ2-5 NA TRBV6-5 NA 12 TGTGCCAGCACAGACCCCCCGGAGACCCAGTACTTC CASTDPPETQYF
TRBJ2-3 NA TRBV5-1 TRBD2 15 TGCGCCAGCACCCAGGGGACTAGCCGAGTCACTACGCAGTATTTT CASTQGTSRVTTQYF
TRBJ1-4 NA TRBV6-5 NA 16 TGTGCCAGCAGTTACAACCCGGGAGAGCACTTTGAAAAACTGTTTTTT CASSYNPGEHFEKLFF
TRBJ2-1 NA TRBV5-4 TRBD1 14 TGTGCCAGCAGCCTCCACAGGGGGAAGGATGAGCAGTTCTTC CASSLHRGKDEQFF
TRBJ1-1 NA TRBV2 NA 10 TGTGCCAGCAGTGATAGGACGGCTTTCTTT CASSDRTAFF
TRBJ2-3 NA TRBV7-2 NA 14 TGTGCCAGCAGCCCGCAGACAGGCCCAGATACGCAGTATTTT CASSPQTGPDTQYF
TRBJ1-2 NA TRBV7-8 TRBD1 16 TGTGCCAGCAGCTTAACCACCGGGACAGGGGCCTATGGCTACACCTTC CASSLTTGTGAYGYTF
TRBJ1-2 NA TRBV28 NA 11 TGTGCCAGCAGTTTTGCGGGAGGCTACACCTTC CASSFAGGYTF
TRBJ2-3 NA TRBV27 NA 15 TGTGCCAGCAGGGACAGCTCAACTAGCACAGATACGCAGTATTTT CASRDSSTSTDTQYF
TRBJ2-3 NA TRBV11-3 NA 15 TGTGCCAGCAGCCCACTGAGCGGAGACACAGATACGCAGTATTTT CASSPLSGDTDTQYF
TRBJ2-5 once TRBV7-2 NA 14 TGTGCCAGCAGCCCGTGGGGGTTTGGAGAGACCCAGTACTTC CASSPWGFGETQYF
TRBJ2-7 NA TRBV27 NA 13 TGTGCCAGCAGTCGGTACAGGCACTACGAGCAGTACTTC CASSRYRHYEQYF
TRBJ2-1 NA TRBV6-5 TRBD1 15 TGTGCCAGCACTCTAGACAGGGGATTCTACAATGAGCAGTTCTTC CASTLDRGFYNEQFF
TRBJ2-7 NA TRBV24-1 NA 14 TGTGCCACCGAGGGTATGGACAGCCTGGGCGAGCAGTACTTC CATEGMDSLGEQYF
TRBJ2-7 NA TRBV3-1/TRBV3-2 TRBD1 16 TGTGCCAGCAGCCAAACCACCGGGACAGGGAACTACGAGCAGTACTTC CASSQTTGTGNYEQYF
TRBJ1-1 few TRBV5-6 NA 14 TGTGCCAGCAGCTCCCGAGGCGGGAACACTGAAGCTTTCTTT CASSSRGGNTEAFF
TRBJ2-3 NA TRBV6-4 NA 14 TGTGCCAGCAGTGAGAAGGGAAGCACAGATACGCAGTATTTT CASSEKGSTDTQYF
TRBJ1-2 NA TRBV5-1 NA 14 TGCGCCAGCAGGTCCGGGACACTTAACTATGGCTACACCTTC CASRSGTLNYGYTF
TRBJ1-5 once TRBV11-3 NA 14 TGTGCCAGCAGCCGCAGGGGACCCAATCAGCCCCAGCATTTT CASSRRGPNQPQHF
TRBJ2-5 NA TRBV11-2 NA 16 TGTGCCAGCAGCTTAGATTCGTATCCGGTACAAGAGACCCAGTACTTC CASSLDSYPVQETQYF
TRBJ1-2 NA TRBV6-1 NA 15 TGTGCCAGCAGTGAAGCGAGGCGGACTAACTATGGCTACACCTTC CASSEARRTNYGYTF
TRBJ2-5 NA TRBV9 TRBD2 17 TGTGCCAGCAGCGTCGGGACTAGCGGGAGGGCCGTTGAGACCCAGTACTTC CASSVGTSGRAVETQYF
TRBJ2-5 NA TRBV9 NA 15 TGTGCCAGCAGCGGCGGGGACAGACCCTTGCTTCCCCAGTACTTC CASSGGDRPLLPQYF
TRBJ1-1 NA TRBV6-5 NA 13 TGTGCCAGCAGGCAAGGCCTGAACACTGAAGCTTTCTTT CASRQGLNTEAFF
TRBJ1-3 once TRBV19 NA 12 TGTGCCAGTTCGGGCACTGGAAACACCATATATTTT CASSGTGNTIYF
TRBJ2-3 NA TRBV7-8 NA 14 TGTGCCAGCAGCTTGGAGGTGATCCCAGATACGCAGTATTTT CASSLEVIPDTQYF
TRBJ1-1 once TRBV5-4 TRBD1 14 TGTGCCAGCAGCAGGACAGGGGGGAACACTGAAGCTTTCTTT CASSRTGGNTEAFF
TRBJ2-2 NA TRBV28 TRBD2 15 TGTGCCAGCATCCTAGGCGGGAGAGGCACCGGGGAGCTGTTTTTT CASILGGRGTGELFF
TRBJ2-5 NA TRBV5-1 TRBD1 14 TGCGCCAGCAGCGCGGGACAGGGCCCCCAGACCCAGTACTTC CASSAGQGPQTQYF
TRBJ2-7 NA TRBV6-5 NA 11 TGTGCCAGCAGTTACGGGGGCGAGCAGTACTTC CASSYGGEQYF
TRBJ1-2 NA TRBV4-1 NA 13 TGCGCCAGCAGCCAAGAAGAAAGCGAGGGCTACACCTTC CASSQEESEGYTF